Presented here are 17 T cell receptor beta chains from one specimen sequenced in a study of patients and donors after allogeneic stem cell transplantation. One entry per CDR3 protein results from TCRdb running MiXCR on the RT-PCR reads. The sample has 900,000 to 1,000,000 distinct CDR3 sequences, more than 15% seen once; the top ten hold 5.5% to 6.5%. Sequencing used blood, either unsorted or a sorted T cell fraction (not recorded which). The receptor source for this set is a human donor who was either an allogeneic HSCT recipient or a stem cell or donor lymphocyte infusion donor (not recorded which). It is not recorded whose cells these are; they may come from a transplant donor.

This clonotype was picked up many times. This chain links TRBV12-3 or TRBV12-4 with TRBJ2-5; D remains ambiguous. The V and J ends lost 6 bases and 2 bases respectively, with 7 bases between them. The CDR3 loop spans 12 amino acids. The DNA of the CDR3 is TGTGCCAGCAGGGCACGACAAGAGACCCAGTACTTC. It is translated as CASRARQETQYF.

This clonotype was seen repeatedly, ten times or more. This chain connects TRBV12-3 or TRBV12-4 to TRBJ1-5, with D unclear. V gave up 3 bases and J gave up 4 bases, with 10 bases separating them. The CDR3 extends over 14 amino acids. The CDR3 sequence: CASSFGNRNQPQHF. The CDR3 DNA is TGTGCCAGCAGTTTCGGCAATAGGAATCAGCCCCAGCATTTT.

This sequence joins TRBV12-3 or TRBV12-4 and TRBJ1-4; 9 nucleotides agree with TRBD1. Losses at the gene ends were 4 bases for V and 7 bases for J; bases not matched to a gene: 7. This CDR3 is built from 15 residues. The CDR3 protein is CASSSDRDRVEKLFF. The CDR3 bases are TGTGCCAGCAGTTCCGACCGGGACAGGGTTGAAAAACTGTTTTTT.

The rearrangement links TRBV6-5 to TRBJ2-2; TRBD2 aligns across 14 bases. The CDR3 has 18 residues. Germline assignment: CDR1 MNHEY and CDR2 SVGAGI. The ends lost 4 bases at V and 4 bases at J; junction bases unmatched: 8. CDR3 bases: TGTGCCAGCAGTTCCACAGGACTAGCGGGAGGCCGCACCGGGGAGCTGTTTTTT. It translates to CASSSTGLAGGRTGELFF.

The rearrangement uses TRBV7-2 and TRBJ2-4; 7 nucleotides agree with TRBD2. The CDR3 totals 14 residues. Germline CDR1 reads SGHTA; CDR2 reads FQGNSA. Trimming took 1 base from V and 6 from J; bases not matched to a gene: 3. The CDR3 coding sequence is TGTGCCAGCAGCTTAGTGACGGGGGGAAACATTCAGTACTTC. It translates to CASSLVTGGNIQYF.

This clonotype was seen ten or more times. This chain's CDR3 is CASSPDRGREDEKLFF. The DNA of the CDR3 is TGTGCCAGCAGCCCTGACAGGGGGCGAGAGGATGAAAAACTGTTTTTT. V gene TRBV13 combines with J gene TRBJ1-4; TRBD1 aligns across 10 bases. V trimming: 5 bases; J trimming: 6 bases; junction bases outside the gene matches: 9. The CDR3 runs 16 residues. Germline-derived CDR1 and CDR2 are PRHDT and FYEKMQ (reference sequence).

The chain couples TRBV2 to TRBJ2-7; D is undetermined. The ends were cut back, 5 bases at V and 7 bases at J, with 18 bases in the middle. There are 14 residues in the CDR3. Germline CDR1 reads SNHLY; CDR2 reads FYNNEI. CDR3 coding DNA: TGTGCCAGCAGTAAGGACCCCACCGTGAGTGAGCAGTACTTC. Protein product: CASSKDPTVSEQYF.

This clonotype was seen more than once but under ten times. The chain couples TRBV30 to TRBJ2-7; D tentatively reads TRBD1 or TRBD2 (6 bases each). Germline V gene lookup returns CDR1 GTSNPN and CDR2 SVGIG (reference sequence). V gave up 0 bases and J gave up 7 bases, with 13 bases separating them. CDR3 length: 13 amino acids. The CDR3 DNA is TGTGCCTGGAGTGTAATGAGGGGGGAAGAGCAGTACTTC. It yields the protein CAWSVMRGEEQYF.

In the case of this clonotype: Compared with germline, one end of the junction differs, possibly owing to a read error. Here the CDR3 reads CANSGSGSFSYEQYF. The CDR3 DNA reads as TGTGCCAACAGCGGGTCAGGGAGCTTCTCCTACGAGCAGTACTTC. The chain uses TRBV9 and TRBJ2-7, with D perhaps matching TRBD2 (6 bases). The CDR3 sequence is 15 residues long. Germline assignment: CDR1 SGDLS and CDR2 YYNGEE.

This clonotype has more than one count but fewer than ten. The chain uses TRBV3-1 and TRBJ2-7; TRBD2 agrees at 14 bases. This CDR3 has 19 amino acids. The V gene end was trimmed by 1 base and the J gene end by 3 bases; junction bases not matched to a gene: 11. Germline lookup yields CDR1 LGHDT and CDR2 YNNKEL (reference sequence). The CDR3 nucleotides read TGTGCCAGCAGCCAAGGGGGACTAGCGGGAGTCTCGTTAGTCTACGAGCAGTACTTC. As protein: CASSQGGLAGVSLVYEQYF.

This clonotype was seen more than once but under ten times. V gene TRBV15 combines with J gene TRBJ2-1; 7 nucleotides line up with TRBD2. The CDR3 has 16 amino acids. The germline gives CDR1 LNHNV, CDR2 YYDKDF (reference sequence). The ends lost 2 bases at V and 2 bases at J; junction bases unmatched: 6. The CDR3: CATSRSERGPYNEQFF. CDR3 sequence (DNA): TGTGCCACCAGCAGAAGCGAGCGGGGACCCTACAATGAGCAGTTCTTC.

The chain carries TRBV7-2 and TRBJ2-5, with TRBD2 identical over 9 bases. Germline V gene sequence: CDR1 SGHTA, CDR2 FQGNSA. The CDR3 spans 13 residues. Trimming at V came to 8 bases and at J to 3 bases, leaving 4 bases not matched to a gene. CDR3 loop: CASGVAGEETQYF. In DNA, the CDR3 is TGTGCCAGCGGAGTAGCGGGGGAAGAGACCCAGTACTTC.

The chain combines TRBV18 with TRBJ1-2; D remains ambiguous. Germline-derived CDR1 and CDR2 are KGHSH and LQKENI. There are 16 residues in the CDR3. V shed 0 bases and J shed 8 bases, with 19 bases lying between them. The CDR3 loop is CASSPPTTYPDRGYTF. CDR3 bases: TGTGCCAGCTCACCACCGACGACTTACCCAGATAGGGGCTACACCTTC.

V usage is TRBV7-2 and J usage is TRBJ2-2; TRBD2 might be the D (6 bases). The V end lost 5 bases, the J end lost 6 bases, and 19 bases lay between the germline ends. The germline V gene has CDR1 SGHTA and CDR2 FQGNSA. CDR3 length equals 16 residues. CDR3 region: CASSPARLVLAGELFF. For the CDR3, the DNA is TGTGCCAGCAGCCCGGCACGACTAGTTTTGGCCGGGGAGCTGTTTTTT.

The V gene is TRBV6-5, the J gene TRBJ2-3; 7 bases line up with TRBD1. Looked up from germline, CDR1 is MNHEY and CDR2 is SVGAGI. V dropped 4 bases and J dropped 4; count of bases not matched to a gene: 8. The CDR3 has 15 residues. The CDR3 loop is CASSLQGPGADTQYF. CDR3 coding DNA: TGTGCCAGCAGTTTACAGGGGCCAGGGGCAGATACGCAGTATTTT.

There are a few counts of this clonotype. The V gene is TRBV7-9, the J gene TRBJ1-1; maybe TRBD1 (5 bases). The CDR3 contains 15 residues. CDR1 is SEHNR, CDR2 FQNEAQ, per germline (reference sequence). V shed 5 bases and J shed 1 base, with 14 bases lying between them. CDR3 sequence (DNA): TGTGCCAGCAGCAGATTACAGGCAAAGAACACTGAAGCTTTCTTT. Protein product: CASSRLQAKNTEAFF.

V and J are TRBV7-9 and TRBJ2-7; no clear D gene. Trimming stripped 4 bases from V and 3 bases from J, with 13 bases between. The germline V gene encodes CDR1 SEHNR and CDR2 FQNEAQ (reference sequence). The CDR3 extends over 14 amino acids. In DNA form, the CDR3 reads TGTGCCAGCAGCTCGGGTCTCGGAGTCTACGAGCAGTACTTC. The encoded protein is CASSSGLGVYEQYF.